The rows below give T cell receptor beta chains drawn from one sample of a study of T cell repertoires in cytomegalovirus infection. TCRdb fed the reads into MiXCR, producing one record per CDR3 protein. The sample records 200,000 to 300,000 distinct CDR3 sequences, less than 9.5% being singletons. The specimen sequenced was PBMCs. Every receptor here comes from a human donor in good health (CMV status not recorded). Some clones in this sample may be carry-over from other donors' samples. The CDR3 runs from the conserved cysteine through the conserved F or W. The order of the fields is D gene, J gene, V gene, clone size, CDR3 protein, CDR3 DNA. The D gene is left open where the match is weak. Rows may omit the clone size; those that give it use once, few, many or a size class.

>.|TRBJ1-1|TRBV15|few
CATSTRTAMNTEAFF
TGTGCCACCAGCACCCGGACAGCTATGAACACTGAAGCTTTCTTT
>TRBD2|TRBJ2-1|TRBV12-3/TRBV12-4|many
CASSLDPSGRPSNEQFF
TGTGCCAGCAGTTTAGATCCTAGCGGGAGGCCTTCCAATGAGCAGTTCTTC
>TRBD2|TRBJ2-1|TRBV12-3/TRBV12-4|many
CASSLSRGTSGRVEQFF
TGTGCCAGCAGTTTATCAAGAGGGACTAGCGGGAGGGTGGAGCAGTTCTTC
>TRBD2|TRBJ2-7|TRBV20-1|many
CSASSGGAYEQYF
TGCAGTGCTAGCTCGGGGGGAGCCTACGAGCAGTACTTC
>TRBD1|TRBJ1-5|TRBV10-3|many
CAISKATGVNQPQHF
TGTGCCATCAGCAAAGCCACAGGGGTCAATCAGCCCCAGCATTTT
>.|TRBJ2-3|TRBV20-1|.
CSARDRSGSDTQYF
TGCAGTGCTAGAGACCGATCCGGCTCAGATACGCAGTATTTT
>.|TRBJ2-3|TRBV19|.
CASSLKTSTQYF
TGTGCCAGTAGTTTAAAGACTAGTACGCAGTATTTT
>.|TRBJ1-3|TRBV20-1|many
CSARISGNTIYF
TGCAGTGCTAGAATATCGGGAAACACCATATATTTT
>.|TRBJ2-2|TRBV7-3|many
CASSFYGTNTGELFF
TGTGCCAGCAGCTTTTATGGAACGAACACCGGGGAGCTGTTTTTT
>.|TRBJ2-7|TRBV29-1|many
CSVGGGGASYEQYF
TGCAGCGTCGGGGGTGGCGGTGCGTCGTACGAGCAGTACTTC
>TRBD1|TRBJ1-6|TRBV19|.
CATKARDRGDNSPLHF
TGTGCCACCAAGGCCCGGGACAGGGGAGATAATTCACCCCTCCACTTT
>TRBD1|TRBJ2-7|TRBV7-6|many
CASSFRTGDEQYF
TGTGCCAGCAGCTTTAGGACAGGGGATGAGCAGTACTTC
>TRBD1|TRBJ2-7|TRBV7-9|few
CASSSRSGTGVSGEQYF
TGTGCCAGCAGCTCGAGGTCTGGGACAGGGGTATCGGGCGAGCAGTACTTC
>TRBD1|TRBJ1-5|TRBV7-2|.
CASSNRGDQPQHF
TGTGCCAGCAGCAACAGGGGAGATCAGCCCCAGCATTTT
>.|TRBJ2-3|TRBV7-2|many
CASSLARQGARQYF
TGTGCCAGCAGCTTAGCGAGGCAGGGTGCCCGACAGTATTTT
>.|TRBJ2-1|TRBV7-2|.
CASSARIRVAGIEQFF
TGTGCCAGCAGCGCCCGGATCCGGGTCGCGGGGATTGAGCAGTTCTTC
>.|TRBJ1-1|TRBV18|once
CASSPQSGAEAFF
TGTGCCAGCTCACCACAGTCCGGCGCTGAAGCTTTCTTT
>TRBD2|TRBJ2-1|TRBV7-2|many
CASLGGGASYNEQFF
TGTGCCAGCCTGGGCGGGGGGGCCTCCTACAATGAGCAGTTCTTC
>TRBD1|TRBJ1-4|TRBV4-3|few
CASSQGDRDHEKLFF
TGCGCCAGCAGCCAAGGGGACAGGGATCATGAAAAACTGTTTTTT
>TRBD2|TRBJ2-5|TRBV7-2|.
CASSLQPPRLAGTETQYF
TGTGCCAGCAGCCTTCAACCACCCCGACTAGCGGGGACAGAGACCCAGTACTTC
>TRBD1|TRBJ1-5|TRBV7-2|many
CASSSRTGISNQPQHF
TGTGCCAGCAGCTCCCGGACAGGGATTAGCAATCAGCCCCAGCATTTT
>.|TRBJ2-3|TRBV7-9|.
CASSSSPDTQYF
TGTGCCAGCAGCTCGTCTCCAGATACGCAGTATTTT
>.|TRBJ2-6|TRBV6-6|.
CASSDRSGANVLTF
TGTGCCAGCAGTGACAGGTCTGGGGCCAACGTCCTGACTTTC
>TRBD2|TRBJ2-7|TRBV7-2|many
CASSRWRGEGGEQYF
TGTGCCAGCAGCCGTTGGCGGGGGGAAGGCGGAGAGCAGTACTTC
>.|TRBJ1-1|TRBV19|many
CASSIIGQNTEAFF
TGTGCCAGTAGTATCATAGGACAGAACACTGAAGCTTTCTTT
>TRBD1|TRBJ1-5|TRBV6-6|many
CASSYGQANQPQHF
TGTGCCAGCAGTTACGGACAGGCAAATCAGCCCCAGCATTTT
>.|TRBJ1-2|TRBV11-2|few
CASSPGDGPNYGYTF
TGTGCCAGCAGCCCTGGGGACGGCCCTAACTATGGCTACACCTTC
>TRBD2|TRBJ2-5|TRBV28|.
CASSSPGLAGGPGETQYF
TGTGCCAGCAGTTCCCCGGGACTAGCGGGGGGGCCGGGAGAGACCCAGTACTTC
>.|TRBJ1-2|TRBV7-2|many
CASSLKVNVYGYTF
TGTGCCAGCAGCTTAAAGGTCAATGTCTATGGCTACACCTTC
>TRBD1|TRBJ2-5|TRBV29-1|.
CSVDGQGAWETQYF
TGCAGCGTTGACGGGCAGGGGGCCTGGGAGACCCAGTACTTC
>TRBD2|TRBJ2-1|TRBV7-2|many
CASSFRLAANNEQFF
TGTGCCAGCAGTTTCCGACTAGCGGCTAACAATGAGCAGTTCTTC
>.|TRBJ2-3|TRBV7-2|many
CASSLGGGPGDTQYF
TGTGCCAGCAGCTTAGGAGGGGGGCCCGGGGATACGCAGTATTTT
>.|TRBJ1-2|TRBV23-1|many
CASSLEGGRLDYGYTF
TGCGCCAGCAGCCTAGAGGGGGGCAGGCTGGACTATGGCTACACCTTC
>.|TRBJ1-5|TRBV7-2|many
CASSLGVGYNQPQHF
TGTGCCAGCAGCTTAGGGGTGGGGTACAATCAGCCCCAGCATTTT
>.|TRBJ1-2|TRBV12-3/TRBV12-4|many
CASSPFRGYTF
TGTGCCAGCAGTCCGTTTAGGGGCTACACCTTC
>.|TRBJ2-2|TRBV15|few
CATSRVQGKLFF
TGTGCCACCAGCAGAGTACAGGGAAAGCTGTTTTTT
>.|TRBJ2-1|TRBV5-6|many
CASHATGVDNEQFF
TGTGCCAGCCATGCGACGGGAGTAGACAATGAGCAGTTCTTC
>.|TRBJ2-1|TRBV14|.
CASSRRTPVYNEQFF
TGTGCCAGCAGCCGAAGAACACCCGTCTACAATGAGCAGTTCTTC
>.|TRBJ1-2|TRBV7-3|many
CASSLSDGYGYTF
TGTGCCAGCAGTCTCAGCGACGGCTATGGCTACACCTTC
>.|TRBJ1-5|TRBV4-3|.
CASSQGGRNQPQHF
TGCGCCAGCAGCCAAGGAGGAAGGAATCAGCCCCAGCATTTT
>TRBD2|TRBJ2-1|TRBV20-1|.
CSARTSGPYNEQFF
TGCAGTGCTAGGACTAGCGGGCCTTACAATGAGCAGTTCTTC
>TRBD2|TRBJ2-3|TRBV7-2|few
CASKRGGTDTQYF
TGTGCCAGTAAGCGGGGGGGCACAGATACGCAGTATTTT
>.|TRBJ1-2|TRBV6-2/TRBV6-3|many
CASSYTPDGYTF
TGTGCCAGCAGTTATACGCCGGATGGCTACACCTTC
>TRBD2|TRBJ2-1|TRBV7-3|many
CASSSLGLAEYNEQFF
TGTGCCAGCAGCTCTCTGGGACTAGCGGAGTACAATGAGCAGTTCTTC
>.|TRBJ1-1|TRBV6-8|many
CASSFDQGDEAFF
TGTGCCAGCAGTTTCGATCAGGGAGACGAAGCTTTCTTT
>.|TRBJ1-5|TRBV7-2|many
CASSLWVDQPQHF
TGTGCCAGCAGCCTCTGGGTCGATCAGCCCCAGCATTTT
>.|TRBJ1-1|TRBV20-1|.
CSARIDTTEAFF
TGCAGTGCTAGAATCGATACCACTGAAGCTTTCTTT
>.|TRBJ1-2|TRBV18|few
CASSLDPGYGTF
TGTGCCAGCTCACTCGATCCAGGGTATGGTACCTTC
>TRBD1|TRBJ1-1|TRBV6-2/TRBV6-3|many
CASSPTLGDSGEAFF
TGTGCCAGCAGTCCCACTCTCGGGGACAGCGGTGAAGCTTTCTTT
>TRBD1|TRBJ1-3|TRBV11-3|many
CASSRDRGTSGNTIYF
TGTGCCAGCAGCCGAGACAGGGGAACCTCTGGAAACACCATATATTTT
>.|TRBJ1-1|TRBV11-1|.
CASSLPRGEAFF
TGTGCCAGCAGCTTACCGAGGGGGGAAGCTTTCTTT
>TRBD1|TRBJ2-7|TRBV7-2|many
CASSRTGGDEQYF
TGTGCCAGCAGTCGGACAGGGGGCGACGAGCAGTACTTC
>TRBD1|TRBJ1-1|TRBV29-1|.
CSVETGLNTEAFF
TGCAGCGTTGAGACAGGGTTGAACACTGAAGCTTTCTTT
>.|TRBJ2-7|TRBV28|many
CASSLNFRLGSGQYF
TGTGCCAGCAGTTTAAATTTCCGTCTGGGATCGGGGCAGTACTTC